Listed below are T cell receptor beta chains from one sample, sequenced in a study. TCRdb fed the 5' RACE reads into MiXCR, producing one record per CDR3 protein. The sample consists of 4,500 to 6,500 distinct CDR3 sequences, 40% to 60% of them appearing once. Material for sequencing was memory CD4+ T cells sorted from blood. The receptors come from a female donor with breast cancer. Both conserved end residues are part of each CDR3. A D gene is named only where the DNA matches it firmly. Part of the rows lack a size; the others show once, few, many or a class for expanded clones.

>few|TRBV6-5|TRBD1|TRBJ1-1
CASRDRQNTEAFF
TGTGCCAGCAGGGACAGGCAGAACACTGAAGCTTTCTTT
>.|TRBV7-2|TRBD2|TRBJ2-1
CASTLAGDPYNEQFF
TGTGCCAGCACCTTAGCGGGAGACCCCTACAATGAGCAGTTCTTC
>.|TRBV20-1|.|TRBJ1-2
CSAVDSRLYGYTF
TGCAGTGCTGTGGACAGTCGACTCTATGGCTACACCTTC
>.|TRBV12-3/TRBV12-4|.|TRBJ1-3
CASSLSIVWDSGNTIYF
TGTGCCAGCAGTTTAAGTATAGTATGGGACTCTGGAAACACCATATATTTT
>.|TRBV20-1|TRBD1|TRBJ1-1
CSASSGQGENTEAFF
TGCAGCGCGTCTTCTGGACAGGGGGAGAACACTGAAGCTTTCTTT
>few|TRBV12-3/TRBV12-4|TRBD2|TRBJ2-1
CASIPTSGQANEQFF
TGTGCCAGCATCCCGACTAGCGGCCAAGCTAATGAGCAGTTCTTC
>.|TRBV27|TRBD1|TRBJ2-7
CASSGQGPYEQYF
TGTGCCAGCAGTGGACAGGGACCTTACGAGCAGTACTTC
>.|TRBV29-1|.|TRBJ1-1
CSVGNQGEAFF
TGCAGCGTTGGAAACCAGGGAGAAGCTTTCTTT
>few|TRBV11-2|TRBD2|TRBJ2-1
CASSLDPTSDEQFF
TGTGCCAGCAGCTTAGATCCGACTAGCGATGAGCAGTTCTTC
>.|TRBV12-3/TRBV12-4|.|TRBJ2-1
CASSLRRNQPQHFGDGTSGGSQFF
.
>.|TRBV20-1|.|TRBJ2-3
CSARAGSPGTQYF
TGCAGTGCTAGAGCCGGGTCCCCAGGTACGCAGTATTTT